The 23 T cell receptor beta chains below come from one sample, sequenced in a study of T cell repertoires in cytomegalovirus infection. One entry per CDR3 protein results from TCRdb running MiXCR on the reads. There are approximately 500,000 distinct CDR3 sequences in the sample; about 10% occur only once, and 10% lies in the top ten. Sequenced material: PBMCs. The source of these receptors is a human donor in good health (CMV status not recorded). Some clones in this sample may be carry-over from other donors' samples.

This clonotype was found many times. J is TRBJ2-7 and V is TRBV7-2, with TRBD2 matching 14 bases. Trimming at V came to 5 bases and at J to 5 bases, leaving 8 bases not matched to a gene. CDR1 is SGHTA, CDR2 FQGNSA, per germline. The CDR3 spans 16 residues. CDR3 nucleotides: TGTGCCAGCAGCCGGACTAGCGGGAGGAAGGTCCACGAGCAGTACTTC. Its protein product is CASSRTSGRKVHEQYF. The variable domain in full, with the rest retrieved from reference TRBV7-2 and TRBJ2-7, is GAGVSQSPSNKVTEKGKDVELRCDPISGHTALYWYRQSLGQGLEFLIYFQGNSAPDKSGLPSDRFSAERTGGSVSTLTIQRTQQEDSAVYLCASSRTSGRKVHEQYFGPGTRLTVT.

There are many counts of this clonotype. This chain connects TRBV7-6 to TRBJ1-5; D not certain. From germline, CDR1 is SGHVS and CDR2 FNYEAQ. The V end was cut by 6 bases, the J end by 4 bases, with 10 bases between. The CDR3 has 13 amino acids. The CDR3 reads CASSIAENQPQHF. The CDR3 nucleotides are TGTGCCAGCAGTATAGCCGAGAATCAGCCCCAGCATTTT.

The chain recombines TRBV19 with TRBJ1-1, with D possibly being TRBD1 (5 bases). The CDR3 length is 13 residues. The germline V gene encodes CDR1 LNHDA and CDR2 SQIVND (reference sequence). Between the trimmed V and J ends, which lost 3 bases and 6 bases, there was a span of 11 bases. The CDR3 protein is CASSITRVSEAFF. The CDR3 bases are TGTGCCAGTAGTATCACCAGGGTGTCTGAAGCTTTCTTT. Drawing the rest from reference TRBV19 and TRBJ1-1, the complete variable domain is DGGITQSPKYLFRKEGQNVTLSCEQNLNHDAMYWYRQDPGQGLRLIYYSQIVNDFQKGDIAEGYSVSREKKESFPLTVTSAQKNPTAFYLCASSITRVSEAFFGQGTRLTVV.

This clonotype was counted ten times or more. The chain has TRBV28 and TRBJ2-5, with D maybe TRBD1 (6 bases). The CDR3 sequence is 12 residues long. Germline V CDR1 and CDR2: MDHEN, SYDVKM. Trimming shortened V by 8 bases and J by 1 base, and 8 bases separated the two germline ends. The CDR3 sequence: CASGQFQETQYF. The CDR3 DNA sequence: TGTGCCAGCGGACAGTTCCAAGAGACCCAGTACTTC.

Many counts were recorded for this clonotype. The chain couples TRBV7-9 to TRBJ2-2, with D maybe TRBD1 (5 bases). The CDR3 length is 15 residues. CDR1 and CDR2 from the germline V gene are SEHNR and FQNEAQ (reference sequence). Trimming removed 2 bases from V and 3 bases from J, with 10 bases in between. The CDR3 region is CASSLHQGDTGELFF. CDR3 DNA sequence: TGTGCCAGCAGCTTACATCAGGGTGACACCGGGGAGCTGTTTTTT.

This clonotype was picked up many times. This chain connects TRBV7-3 to TRBJ2-1; tentatively, D is TRBD1 or TRBD2 (6 bases each). The CDR3 loop spans 15 amino acids. Germline V lookup: CDR1 SGHTA, CDR2 FQGTGA. V was clipped by 1 base and J by 5 bases, with 12 bases between them. As DNA, the CDR3 is TGTGCCAGCAGCTTAAACAGGGAGGTCGACAATGAGCAGTTCTTC. It translates to CASSLNREVDNEQFF.

This clonotype was found many times. The J gene is TRBJ2-2, the V gene TRBV7-2; D not certain. Trimming removed 5 bases at V and 4 bases at J, with 14 bases between. The CDR3 consists of 15 residues. CDR1 SGHTA and CDR2 FQGNSA come from the germline V gene. The CDR3 nucleotides read TGTGCCAGCAGCCCCCCCGGCATGGGCACCGGGGAGCTGTTTTTT. Protein: CASSPPGMGTGELFF.

Many counts were recorded for this clonotype. The chain joins TRBV20-1 to TRBJ2-7; maybe TRBD2 (6 bases). Per germline, CDR1 DFQATT and CDR2 SNEGSKA (reference sequence). The germline V and J ends were trimmed by 3 bases and 2 bases, with 11 bases remaining between them. The CDR3 sequence is 13 residues long. CDR3 protein: CSARGGAAYEQYF. The CDR3, as DNA: TGCAGTGCTAGGGGGGGAGCAGCCTACGAGCAGTACTTC.

This clonotype appeared many times. The rearrangement joins TRBV28 to TRBJ1-6; D is unresolved. CDR3 size: 14 residues. Germline V gives CDR1 MDHEN, CDR2 SYDVKM. Trimming shortened V by 3 bases and J by 8 bases, and 11 bases separated the two germline ends. The CDR3 here is CASSFVGSDSPLHF. The CDR3 DNA reads TGTGCCAGCAGTTTTGTGGGAAGCGATTCACCCCTCCACTTT. The whole variable domain, filled in from reference TRBV28 and TRBJ1-6, reads DVKVTQSSRYLVKRTGEKVFLECVQDMDHENMFWYRQDPGLGLRLIYFSYDVKMKEKGDIPEGYSVSREKKERFSLILESASTNQTSMYLCASSFVGSDSPLHFGNGTRLTVT.

This clonotype was picked up a small number of times. The V call is TRBV28, the J call TRBJ2-1; TRBD2 matches 9 bases. The junction had 14 bases not matched to a gene; V was cut back by 7 bases and J by 10 bases. The CDR3 totals 15 residues. Germline V CDR1 and CDR2: MDHEN, SYDVKM. CDR3 sequence: CASTRSVGLALEQFF. The DNA for the CDR3 is TGTGCCAGCACGCGTTCAGTAGGACTAGCGTTGGAGCAGTTCTTC.

In this sample, this clonotype turned up many times. The rearrangement uses TRBV7-9 and TRBJ2-7; 9 positions match TRBD2. This CDR3 is 19 amino acids long. Germline CDR1 is SEHNR and CDR2 is FQNEAQ (reference sequence). V dropped 1 base and J dropped 0; count of bases not matched to a gene: 13. This chain's CDR3 is CASSLGSAGGRISSYEQYF. CDR3 sequence (DNA): TGTGCCAGCAGCTTAGGTTCAGCGGGAGGCCGTATAAGCTCCTACGAGCAGTACTTC.

This clonotype was observed a handful of times. The genes are TRBV30 and TRBJ1-5, with TRBD1 matching over 7 bases. This CDR3 is built from 17 residues. Germline assignment: CDR1 GTSNPN and CDR2 SVGIG (reference sequence). J gave up 2 bases and V 3 bases, and 13 bases lay outside the gene matches. The CDR3 spells CAWRSYDRVGGNQPQHF. CDR3 DNA: TGTGCCTGGAGATCGTACGACAGGGTTGGAGGCAATCAGCCCCAGCATTTT. Based on the CDR3 plus reference TRBV30 and TRBJ1-5, the full variable domain is SQTIHQWPATLVQPVGSPLSLECTVEGTSNPNLYWYRQAAGRGLQLLFYSVGIGQISSEVPQNLSASRPQDRQFILSSKKLLLSDSGFYLCAWRSYDRVGGNQPQHFGDGTRLSIL.

This clonotype was seen at least ten times. The chain recombines TRBV5-1 with TRBJ2-5, with D tentatively TRBD1 (6 bases). V gave up 1 base and J gave up 5 bases, with 18 bases separating them. This CDR3 spans 16 amino acids. Germline values: CDR1 SGHRS, CDR2 YFSETQ. CDR3 sequence: CASSLTGSNAGETQYF. For the CDR3, the DNA is TGCGCCAGCAGCTTGACAGGGAGTAACGCAGGGGAGACCCAGTACTTC.

The chain combines TRBV29-1 with TRBJ2-7; possibly TRBD1 for D (6 bases). The V gene's germline CDR1 is SQVTM and CDR2 ANQGSEA. With 7 bases removed from V and 3 bases from J, the gap between germline ends came to 10 bases. This CDR3 contains 11 residues. The CDR3 DNA is TGCAGCGCGGTAGGGGGCTACGAGCAGTACTTC. This translates into CSAVGGYEQYF.

This sequence joins TRBV9 and TRBJ1-2, with 9 bases matching TRBD1. Germline assignment: CDR1 SGDLS and CDR2 YYNGEE. The CDR3 has 15 residues. After removal of 4 bases from V and 1 base from J, the junction contained 5 bases not matched to a gene. CDR3 amino acids: CASSLTGGRNYGYTF. CDR3 nucleotide sequence: TGTGCCAGCAGCTTGACAGGGGGACGTAACTATGGCTACACCTTC.

In its sample, this clonotype was seen many times. The chain recombines TRBV19 with TRBJ1-2; weak D call: TRBD1 (5 bases). V lost 3 bases to trimming and J lost 2 bases, with 19 bases between them. The V gene's germline CDR1 is LNHDA and CDR2 SQIVND (reference sequence). The CDR3 runs 17 residues. CDR3 nucleotides: TGTGCCAGTAGTATGGATATTCGGGGCAGGCTCAACTATGGCTACACCTTC. Encoded protein: CASSMDIRGRLNYGYTF.

The table lists this clonotype with a few counts. V usage is TRBV6-5 and J usage is TRBJ2-7; 14 nucleotides line up with TRBD2. The CDR3 consists of 13 residues. V dropped 8 bases and J dropped 5; count of bases not matched to a gene: 2. Germline V gene sequence: CDR1 MNHEY, CDR2 SVGAGI. The CDR3 sequence: CASWTSGRNEQYF. CDR3 bases: TGTGCCAGCTGGACTAGCGGGAGGAACGAGCAGTACTTC.

This clonotype was seen many times. A read error may produce the germline difference seen at one junction end. The CDR3 region is CASILPGVAWSF. The DNA of the CDR3 is TGTGCCAGCATTCTGCCCGGGGTAGCTTGGAGTTTT. This rearrangement joins TRBV7-2 to TRBJ2-3, with D perhaps TRBD2 (5 bases). CDR1 SGHTA and CDR2 FQGNSA come from the germline V gene. The CDR3 has 12 residues. Combining the CDR3 with reference TRBV7-2 and TRBJ2-3 gives the whole variable domain GAGVSQSPSNKVTEKGKDVELRCDPISGHTALYWYRQSLGQGLEFLIYFQGNSAPDKSGLPSDRFSAERTGGSVSTLTIQRTQQEDSAVYLCASILPGVAWSFGPGTRLTVL.

This clonotype was observed many times. The chain employs TRBV12-3 or TRBV12-4 and TRBJ2-6; D uncertain. Trimming took off 7 bases at V and 0 bases at J, with 7 bases between the two ends. The CDR3 sequence is 14 residues long. CDR3 coding DNA: TGTGCCAGCAAACTCGGCTCTGGGGCCAACGTCCTGACTTTC. Protein: CASKLGSGANVLTF.

This clonotype has ten or more counts. This sequence joins TRBV27 and TRBJ2-1; D is perhaps TRBD1 or TRBD2 (5 bases each). V was trimmed by 6 bases and J by 8 bases, leaving 17 bases between them. Germline V gives CDR1 MNHEY, CDR2 SMNVEV (reference sequence). The CDR3 has 14 residues. The CDR3 sequence: CASSLKGPSDEQFF. In DNA, the CDR3 is TGTGCCAGCAGCCTCAAGGGACCCTCGGATGAGCAGTTCTTC.

This clonotype was detected many times. The chain recombines TRBV7-9 with TRBJ2-5, with 11 bases fitting TRBD2. The germline V gene encodes CDR1 SEHNR and CDR2 FQNEAQ (reference sequence). The CDR3 runs 15 residues. V lost 0 bases and J lost 4; bases outside the gene matches: 1. This CDR3 is CASSLASGRGETQYF. The CDR3 region has the DNA TGTGCCAGCAGCTTAGCTAGCGGGAGGGGAGAGACCCAGTACTTC.

The rearrangement uses TRBV10-3 and TRBJ2-1; 8 bases agree with TRBD2. Germline CDR1 is ENHRY and CDR2 is SYGVKD. The junction had 3 bases not matched to a gene; V was cut back by 8 bases and J by 6 bases. CDR3 size: 12 residues. Here the CDR3 DNA reads TGTGCCATCGGCGCGGGAGGCAATGAGCAGTTCTTC. This gives the protein CAIGAGGNEQFF.

This clonotype occurred many times. The chain recombines TRBV28 with TRBJ2-1, with a weak D call TRBD2 (7 bases). The V end lost 7 bases, the J end lost 7 bases, and 17 bases lay between the germline ends. CDR3 size: 14 residues. Germline V CDR1 and CDR2: MDHEN, SYDVKM. The CDR3 coding sequence is TGTGCCAGCACCAGACGGGGGGCGCGAAATGAGCAGTTCTTC. Its translation: CASTRRGARNEQFF.